Presented here are 26 T cell receptor beta chains from one specimen sequenced in a study of graft-versus-host responses after intestinal transplantation. Some clones are missing from TCRdb's copy, which holds only in-frame ones; the method was immunoSEQ multiplex PCR. In the table there are 95,000 or so clones, 75% to 95% of which are singletons. The input for sequencing was PBMCs, taken about 460 days after intestinal transplant. The receptors stem from a human patient who received an intestinal transplant, so some T cells may come from the graft donor.

The chain joins TRBV11-3 to TRBJ1-1; D remains unclear. The CDR3 runs 13 residues. From germline, CDR1 is SGHNT and CDR2 YENEEA. The V end was cut by 3 bases, the J end by 1 base, with 6 bases between. The CDR3 DNA is TGTGCCAGCAGCTTTGAGGAGAACACTGAAGCTTTCTTT. This gives the protein CASSFEENTEAFF.

The chain is built from TRBV18 and TRBJ1-2; no reliable D call. V was pared by 3 bases and J by 4 bases, with 18 bases between. Germline CDR1 reads KGHSH; CDR2 reads LQKENI. The CDR3 extends over 16 amino acids. As DNA, the CDR3 is TGTGCCAGCTCACCCATATCGGGCAGCCCTACCTATGGCTACACCTTC. It encodes CASSPISGSPTYGYTF. Looking up the rest from reference TRBV18 and TRBJ1-2 gives the full variable domain: NAGVMQNPRHLVRRRGQEARLRCSPMKGHSHVYWYRQLPEEGLKFMVYLQKENIIDESGMPKERFSAEFPKEGPSILRIQQVVRGDSAAYFCASSPISGSPTYGYTFGSGTRLTVV.

The V call is TRBV11-2, the J call TRBJ2-7, with D perhaps being TRBD1 or TRBD2 (5 bases each). Germline lookup yields CDR1 SGHAT and CDR2 FQNNGV. CDR3 length equals 15 residues. V lost 0 bases and J 4 bases, leaving 13 bases between the germline ends. CDR3 sequence (DNA): TGTGCCAGCAGCTTAGATTCCGTTGGGGGTTACGAGCAGTACTTC. Amino acid sequence: CASSLDSVGGYEQYF.

The V gene is TRBV6-5, the J gene TRBJ1-4; D remains unclear. With 8 bases removed from V and 0 bases from J, the gap between germline ends came to 10 bases. Germline CDR1 reads MNHEY; CDR2 reads SVGAGI. CDR3 length equals 14 residues. The CDR3 spells CASRAEATNEKLFF. In nucleotides, the CDR3 is TGTGCCAGCCGGGCGGAAGCAACTAATGAAAAACTGTTTTTT.

The rearrangement joins TRBV6-5 to TRBJ1-1; D unresolved. The V and J ends lost 0 bases and 0 bases respectively, with 8 bases between them. Per germline, CDR1 MNHEY and CDR2 SVGAGI. The CDR3 runs to 15 residues. CDR3 sequence reads: CASSYSDRLNTEAFF. The CDR3 DNA is TGTGCCAGCAGTTACTCGGACCGCCTGAACACTGAAGCTTTCTTT.

The V gene is TRBV27, the J gene TRBJ2-1, with TRBD1 matching 8 bases. The CDR3 has 16 amino acids. Germline-derived CDR1 and CDR2 are MNHEY and SMNVEV (reference sequence). V lost 4 bases, J lost 4 bases, and 9 bases stayed unmatched. The CDR3 DNA reads TGTGCCAGCAGTTCCCCCGACAGGGGAGAATACAATGAGCAGTTCTTC. Translation: CASSSPDRGEYNEQFF.

The rearrangement links TRBV7-6 to TRBJ2-7; D is tentatively TRBD1 or TRBD2 (6 bases each). V shed 5 bases and J shed 3 bases, with 17 bases lying between them. This CDR3 is built from 15 residues. From germline, CDR1 is SGHVS and CDR2 FNYEAQ. The CDR3 coding sequence is TGTGCCAGCAGCCCATACACAGGGAGGAACTACGAGCAGTACTTC. This codes for CASSPYTGRNYEQYF.

The chain links TRBV6-5 to TRBJ1-1, with a possible D match to TRBD1 (5 bases). V dropped 7 bases and J dropped 4 bases, with 10 bases sitting between them. The CDR3 length is 12 residues. Looked up from germline, CDR1 is MNHEY and CDR2 is SVGAGI. CDR3 nucleotides: TGTGCCAGCACGGGCGGGGGCACTGAAGCTTTCTTT. As protein: CASTGGGTEAFF.

The chain recombines TRBV6-6 with TRBJ1-1; 8 bases line up with TRBD1. The V and J ends lost 6 bases and 8 bases, in that order; junction bases with no gene match: 8. CDR3 length: 13 amino acids. Germline CDR1 is MNHNY and CDR2 is SVGAGI (reference sequence). The CDR3 reads CASSPPQGAEAFF. CDR3 in DNA: TGTGCCAGCAGCCCCCCCCAGGGGGCGGAAGCTTTCTTT.

The rearrangement links TRBV2 to TRBJ1-1; 7 nucleotides match TRBD1. This CDR3 spans 14 amino acids. V shed 1 base, J shed 8 bases, and the junction held 7 bases outside the gene matches. Per germline, CDR1 SNHLY and CDR2 FYNNEI. CDR3: CASSEETGTDEAFF. CDR3 nucleotides: TGTGCCAGCAGTGAAGAAACCGGGACAGACGAAGCTTTCTTT.

In this sample, this clone turned up once. The rearrangement uses TRBV7-8 and TRBJ1-3; 9 bases align to TRBD1. Losses at the gene ends were 3 bases for V and 1 base for J; bases not matched to a gene: 10. Germline values: CDR1 SGHVS, CDR2 FQNEAQ. The CDR3 is made up of 18 amino acids. CDR3 in amino acids: CASSFDNLDRGSGNTIYF. CDR3 nucleotides: TGTGCCAGCAGCTTTGACAACCTGGACAGGGGTTCTGGAAACACCATATATTTT.

The chain employs TRBV2 and TRBJ1-1; perhaps TRBD1 as D (6 bases). CDR3 length: 13 residues. Germline assignment: CDR1 SNHLY and CDR2 FYNNEI. Trimming pared 6 bases from V and 6 bases from J, leaving 14 bases between. CDR3 DNA sequence: TGTGCCAGCAGCCAGGGGATCGACCCTGAAGCTTTCTTT. This encodes CASSQGIDPEAFF.

The chain uses TRBV10-2 and TRBJ1-1, with TRBD1 matching over 7 bases. The ends lost 2 bases at V and 5 bases at J; junction bases unmatched: 8. The germline V gene has CDR1 WSHSY and CDR2 SAAADI. CDR3 size: 15 residues. CDR3 region: CASSEDRVRWTEAFF. CDR3 nucleotides: TGCGCCAGCAGTGAGGACAGGGTTCGATGGACTGAAGCTTTCTTT.

Notes on this clone: Other DNA sequences of this sample code for an identical CDR3. The J gene is TRBJ1-6, the V gene TRBV2; D is unclear. The CDR3 runs 13 residues. V was shortened by 3 bases and J by 10 bases, with 10 bases between the two germline ends. Germline loops: CDR1 SNHLY, CDR2 FYNNEI. CDR3 sequence (DNA): TGTGCCAGCAGTGAGGCCGCGCAGTCACCCCTCCACTTT. Protein: CASSEAAQSPLHF.

The chain recombines TRBV18 with TRBJ1-1, with 7 bases that match TRBD1. Germline V lookup: CDR1 KGHSH, CDR2 LQKENI. The CDR3 has 17 residues. The V and J ends lost 3 bases and 2 bases, in that order; junction bases with no gene match: 12. The DNA of the CDR3 is TGTGCCAGCTCACCGCCACCCCCGACAGGGCTAAACACTGAAGCTTTCTTT. Its protein is CASSPPPPTGLNTEAFF.

The V gene is TRBV18, the J gene TRBJ1-2; 8 nucleotides line up with TRBD1. This CDR3 contains 20 residues. In germline, CDR1 is KGHSH, CDR2 LQKENI. V was clipped by 2 bases and J by 0 bases; unmatched bases: 17. CDR3 in amino acids: CASSPEWGQAMIYTNYGYTF. In DNA form, the CDR3 reads TGTGCCAGCTCACCAGAATGGGGACAGGCGATGATCTATACTAACTATGGCTACACCTTC.

V usage is TRBV28 and J usage is TRBJ1-5; no clear D gene. The length of the CDR3 is 10 residues. V was clipped by 2 bases and J by 10 bases, with 3 bases between them. Germline values: CDR1 MDHEN, CDR2 SYDVKM. CDR3 protein: CASSLRPQHF. The CDR3 DNA reads as TGTGCCAGCAGTTTACGTCCCCAGCATTTT. Looking up the rest from reference TRBV28 and TRBJ1-5 gives the full variable domain: DVKVTQSSRYLVKRTGEKVFLECVQDMDHENMFWYRQDPGLGLRLIYFSYDVKMKEKGDIPEGYSVSREKKERFSLILESASTNQTSMYLCASSLRPQHFGDGTRLSIL.

The J gene is TRBJ1-4, the V gene TRBV5-1; D possibly corresponds to TRBD1 (5 bases). The CDR3 consists of 14 residues. The V gene lost 0 bases and the J gene lost 4 bases, with 7 bases spanning the gap. Germline V gene data show CDR1 as SGHRS and CDR2 as YFSETQ. The chain's CDR3 is CASSLGQFNEKLFF. CDR3 nucleotide sequence: TGCGCCAGCAGCTTGGGACAGTTTAATGAAAAACTGTTTTTT.

The chain links TRBV6-1 to TRBJ1-5; no firm D call. Deletions cut 0 bases from V and 7 bases from J, with 31 bases between. CDR3 length: 21 residues. CDR1 and CDR2 from the germline V gene are MNHNS and SASEGT. The CDR3 loop reads CASSEAYYEKEGHRERQPQHF. The CDR3 bases are TGTGCCAGCAGTGAAGCCTATTACGAGAAAGAGGGTCATCGGGAGCGGCAGCCCCAGCATTTT.

V is TRBV5-4 and J is TRBJ2-2, with 7 nucleotides matching TRBD1. The CDR3 consists of 16 residues. Germline V CDR1 and CDR2: SGHNT, YYREEE (reference sequence). With V trimmed by 3 bases and J by 7 bases, 12 bases remained unmatched. The DNA for the CDR3 is TGTGCCAGCAGCTCCCCCGGACAGGCCGTTTTCGGGGAGCTGTTTTTT. Protein product: CASSSPGQAVFGELFF.

V and J are TRBV6-1 and TRBJ2-2, with D possibly TRBD1 on 6 matching bases. Germline V gene sequence: CDR1 MNHNS, CDR2 SASEGT. The CDR3 length is 15 residues. Deletions cut 8 bases from V and 1 base from J, with 14 bases between. The CDR3 sequence: CASQTGHQNTGELFF. The DNA for the CDR3 is TGTGCCAGCCAAACGGGACATCAGAACACCGGGGAGCTGTTTTTT.

The V and J genes are TRBV6-1 and TRBJ1-5; TRBD1 agrees at 7 bases. CDR1 and CDR2 (germline): MNHNS, SASEGT. This CDR3 contains 14 residues. The ends lost 6 bases at V and 4 bases at J; junction bases unmatched: 6. The CDR3 spells CASSGDRPNQPQHF. In nucleotides, the CDR3 is TGTGCCAGCAGCGGGGACAGACCAAATCAGCCCCAGCATTTT.

The V call is TRBV23-1, the J call TRBJ2-2; the match to TRBD1 covers 8 bases. TRBV23-1 is identified as an open reading frame with a role that is uncertain. V lost 4 bases and J lost 7; bases outside the gene matches: 8. The CDR3 has 15 amino acids. The CDR3 protein is CASSPDRVYGGELFF. The CDR3 coding sequence is TGCGCCAGCAGTCCGGACAGGGTTTATGGCGGGGAGCTGTTTTTT.

The rearrangement uses TRBV27 and TRBJ2-3, with D unresolved. CDR1 MNHEY and CDR2 SMNVEV come from the germline V gene (reference sequence). Trimming cost V 8 bases and J 5 bases, with 8 bases left between them. The CDR3 is 11 residues long. The CDR3 loop is CASGVIDTQYF. For the CDR3, the DNA is TGTGCCAGCGGGGTTATAGATACGCAGTATTTT.

V usage is TRBV5-1 and J usage is TRBJ2-5; D not certain. CDR3 length: 15 amino acids. In germline, CDR1 is SGHRS, CDR2 YFSETQ. The V end was cut by 3 bases, the J end by 4 bases, with 16 bases between. CDR3 loop: CASSSDRARGETQYF. CDR3 nucleotides: TGCGCCAGCAGCTCAGACCGGGCGCGAGGAGAGACCCAGTACTTC.

The chain is built from TRBV5-1 and TRBJ2-7; perhaps D is TRBD1 or TRBD2 (5 bases each). Germline CDR1 and CDR2: SGHRS and YFSETQ. V was trimmed by 5 bases and J by 7 bases, leaving 13 bases between them. The CDR3 is 12 residues long. The CDR3 reads CASSSRDREQYF. The CDR3 nucleotides read TGCGCCAGCAGTTCCAGGGACCGGGAGCAGTACTTC.